The T cell receptor beta chain described here comes from a study of beta chain features in type 1 diabetes. Study outcomes and limitations: The study found moderately but significantly shorter TCRB CDR3s in all four CD4+ subsets of Type 1 diabetes patients.

As for this clone: Its antigen is undetermined.

Germline CDR1 is SQVTM and CDR2 is ANQGSEA. V dropped 8 bases and J dropped 6 bases, with 10 bases sitting between them. The CDR3 runs to 11 residues. The entirety of the isolated RNA underwent reverse transcription, so expressed TCRB transcripts were sequenced. Data came from immunoSEQ multiplex PCR; TCRdb stores just in-frame clones and leaves some out. The sample contains 250,000 or so clones, approximately 20% of which appear only once. The source is a woman between 40 and 55 years old with type 1 diabetes. The genes are TRBV29-1 and TRBJ1-4; no clear D. The sequenced sample was naive CD4+ T cells from blood. In nucleotides, the CDR3 is TGCAGCCTCTGGTCGGATGAAAAACTGTTTTTT. It yields the protein CSLWSDEKLFF.